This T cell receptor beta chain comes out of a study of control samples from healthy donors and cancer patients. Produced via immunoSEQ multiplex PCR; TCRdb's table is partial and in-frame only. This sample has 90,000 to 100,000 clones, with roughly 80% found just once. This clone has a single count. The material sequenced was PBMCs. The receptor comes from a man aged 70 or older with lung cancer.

The CDR3 DNA reads as TGTGCCACCGGGACGTACCCAACCTACGAGCAGTACTTC. Translation: CATGTYPTYEQYF. V and J are TRBV10-3 and TRBJ2-7; D might be TRBD1 or TRBD2, each matching 5 bases. The germline gives CDR1 ENHRY, CDR2 SYGVKD. There are 13 residues in the CDR3. V was cut by 10 bases and J by 2 bases, with 15 bases left in between.